Listed below are T cell receptor beta chains from one sample, sequenced in a study of cytomegalovirus exposure and HLA in healthy donors. Profiling relied on immunoSEQ multiplex PCR, and the TCRdb table lists in-frame clones only, not all of them. The sample totals around 140,000 clones. The specimen was PBMCs. The receptors were gathered from a woman between 50 and 59 years old in good health and CMV-seronegative. Both conserved end residues are part of each CDR3. The D gene is left open where the match is weak.

CDR3	DNA	length	D	V	J
CAWRKVSYVSEQYF	TGTGCCTGGAGGAAAGTGAGCTACGTAAGCGAGCAGTACTTC	14	-	TRBV30	TRBJ2-7
CASSSTKGRRETQYF	TGTGCCAGCAGCTCTACCAAAGGGAGGAGAGAGACCCAGTACTTC	15	-	TRBV7-9	TRBJ2-5
CASSLQGAKNIQYF	TGTGCCAGCAGCTTGCAGGGAGCCAAAAACATTCAGTACTTC	14	-	TRBV5-6	TRBJ2-4
CASSQRRGNNYEQYF	TGTGCCAGCAGCCAACGGCGGGGGAATAACTACGAGCAGTACTTC	15	TRBD2	TRBV4-2	TRBJ2-7
CASGGQGKNIQYF	TGTGCCAGCGGCGGACAGGGAAAAAACATTCAGTACTTC	13	TRBD1	TRBV7-2	TRBJ2-4
CASSFPSTDTQYF	TGTGCCAGCAGCTTCCCTAGCACAGATACGCAGTATTTT	13	-	TRBV7-2	TRBJ2-3
CASSRGGSEGNTIYF	TGTGCCAGCAGCCGAGGGGGTAGCGAGGGAAACACCATATATTTT	15	-	TRBV28	TRBJ1-3
CASSLGLTGTDTQYF	TGTGCCAGCAGCCTTGGGCTTACGGGGACAGATACGCAGTATTTT	15	-	TRBV7-9	TRBJ2-3
CASSPQTGLGGYTF	TGTGCCAGCAGCCCTCAGACAGGCCTGGGGGGCTACACCTTC	14	-	TRBV7-9	TRBJ1-2
CASSVTSANYEQYF	TGCGCCAGCAGCGTGACTAGCGCAAACTACGAGCAGTACTTC	14	TRBD2	TRBV5-1	TRBJ2-7
CAWGDSLNTEAFF	TGTGCCTGGGGGGACAGTTTGAACACTGAAGCTTTCTTT	13	TRBD1	TRBV30	TRBJ1-1
CASSLGRGSYEQYF	TGTGCCAGTAGTCTAGGGAGGGGTTCCTACGAGCAGTACTTC	14	TRBD2	TRBV19	TRBJ2-7
CASSAQGGYSNQPQHF	TGTGCCAGCAGTGCACAGGGTGGGTATAGCAATCAGCCCCAGCATTTT	16	-	TRBV2	TRBJ1-5
CAQQVSGANVLTF	TGTGCCCAGCAGGTCTCTGGGGCCAACGTCCTGACTTTC	13	-	TRBV30	TRBJ2-6
CAIGTAANTGELFF	TGTGCCATTGGGACAGCAGCGAACACCGGGGAGCTGTTTTTT	14	TRBD1	TRBV28	TRBJ2-2
CASSQGTGGIEKLFF	TGTGCCAGCAGCCAAGGGACAGGGGGCATTGAAAAACTGTTTTTT	15	TRBD1	TRBV4-2	TRBJ1-4
CAWLRGNTIYF	TGTGCCTGGTTGAGGGGAAACACCATATATTTT	11	-	TRBV30	TRBJ1-3
CASSSSGTGNSPLHF	TGTGCCAGCAGCTCGAGCGGGACAGGGAATTCACCCCTCCACTTT	15	TRBD1	TRBV7-8	TRBJ1-6
CASSLGSAADTQYF	TGCGCCAGCAGCTTGGGGTCCGCGGCAGATACGCAGTATTTT	14	-	TRBV5-1	TRBJ2-3
CASSASGRDREAFF	TGCGCCAGCAGCGCTTCTGGACGGGACAGGGAAGCTTTCTTT	14	TRBD1	TRBV5-1	TRBJ1-1
CASSIVNSFTDTQYF	TGTGCCAGTAGTATAGTTAACAGCTTCACAGATACGCAGTATTTT	15	-	TRBV19	TRBJ2-3
CAIRTWGTGVGGANVLTF	TGTGCCATCAGGACGTGGGGGACAGGGGTTGGTGGGGCCAACGTCCTGACTTTC	18	TRBD1	TRBV10-3	TRBJ2-6
CASSLGTAGWMNTEAFF	TGCGCCAGCAGCTTGGGGACAGCGGGGTGGATGAACACTGAAGCTTTCTTT	17	-	TRBV5-1	TRBJ1-1
CASSSPGFAEAFF	TGTGCCAGCAGCTCGCCGGGGTTTGCTGAAGCTTTCTTT	13	-	TRBV5-6	TRBJ1-1
CASSHVWGDEQYF	TGTGCCAGCAGCCATGTCTGGGGGGACGAGCAGTACTTC	13	-	TRBV5-6	TRBJ2-7
CASTGTAGDYNEQFF	TGTGCCAGCACGGGGACGGCGGGAGACTACAATGAGCAGTTCTTC	15	TRBD2	TRBV6-5	TRBJ2-1
CASSIQGGVEQYF	TGTGCCAGCTCAATCCAGGGTGGGGTCGAGCAGTACTTC	13	-	TRBV18	TRBJ2-7
CASSFSNQPQHF	TGTGCCAGCAGTTTTTCTAATCAGCCCCAGCATTTT	12	-	TRBV27	TRBJ1-5
CASSLDSNTEAFF	TGTGCCAGCAGTTTAGACTCGAACACTGAAGCTTTCTTT	13	-	TRBV2	TRBJ1-1
CASRQGASGELFF	TGTGCCAGTAGACAGGGGGCGTCCGGGGAGCTGTTTTTT	13	TRBD1	TRBV2	TRBJ2-2
CASTPMTGGETQYF	TGTGCCAGCACACCGATGACGGGGGGAGAGACCCAGTACTTC	14	TRBD2	TRBV18	TRBJ2-5
CASSVDRGDTQYF	TGTGCCAGCAGCGTTGACCGGGGGGATACGCAGTATTTT	13	-	TRBV9	TRBJ2-3
CAITDGANYGYTF	TGTGCCATCACGGATGGAGCTAACTATGGCTACACCTTC	13	-	TRBV7-2	TRBJ1-2
CATSRGTGGLDQPQHF	TGTGCCACCAGCAGAGGGACAGGGGGCTTGGATCAGCCCCAGCATTTT	16	TRBD1	TRBV15	TRBJ1-5
CASTLQVYNEQFF	TGTGCCAGCACTCTACAGGTCTACAATGAGCAGTTCTTC	13	-	TRBV7-9	TRBJ2-1
CASSLDPALAGRYGYTF	TGTGCCAGCAGCTTAGATCCCGCGTTGGCAGGGAGGTATGGCTACACCTTC	17	-	TRBV11-2	TRBJ1-2
CASSQVRAGGRDEQFF	TGCGCCAGCAGCCAGGTTAGGGCGGGAGGACGAGATGAGCAGTTCTTC	16	TRBD2	TRBV4-1	TRBJ2-1
CASSPGQGFSAFF	TGTGCCAGCTCACCGGGACAGGGTTTTTCGGCTTTCTTT	13	TRBD1	TRBV18	TRBJ1-1
CASSFLGQYGYTF	TGTGCCAGCAGCTTTTTGGGACAGTATGGCTACACCTTC	13	TRBD1	TRBV7-2	TRBJ1-2
CASGISRLGGQGVRGYTF	TGCGCCAGCGGAATATCCCGATTAGGGGGACAGGGGGTGCGGGGCTACACCTTC	18	TRBD1	TRBV10-2	TRBJ1-2
CASSLVGASTDTQYF	TGTGCCAGCAGCCTGGTAGGAGCTAGCACAGATACGCAGTATTTT	15	-	TRBV5-4	TRBJ2-3
CASSVGEGSPLHF	TGTGCCAGCAGCGTTGGGGAGGGGTCACCCCTCCACTTT	13	-	TRBV9	TRBJ1-6
CASSQDRTSSGNTIYF	TGCGCCAGCAGCCAAGATCGAACGAGCTCTGGAAACACCATATATTTT	16	-	TRBV4-3	TRBJ1-3
CASSQDRASALYEQYF	TGCGCCAGCAGCCAAGATCGAGCTAGCGCCCTCTACGAGCAGTACTTC	16	-	TRBV4-3	TRBJ2-7
CASGAYGYTF	TGTGCCAGCGGGGCCTATGGCTACACCTTC	10	-	TRBV28	TRBJ1-2
CASNLGTANPNTEAFF	TGTGCCAGCAACCTCGGGACAGCGAATCCGAACACTGAAGCTTTCTTT	16	TRBD1	TRBV4-2	TRBJ1-1
CASSQRTGVDQPQHF	TGCGCCAGCAGCCAGAGAACAGGGGTGGATCAGCCCCAGCATTTT	15	TRBD1	TRBV4-1	TRBJ1-5
CASIGTSGGALDTQYF	TGTGCCAGCATCGGGACTAGCGGGGGGGCATTAGATACGCAGTATTTT	16	TRBD2	TRBV5-4	TRBJ2-3
CASSTTPNDRGRRDEQFF	TGTGCCAGCAGCACCACTCCTAACGACAGGGGGCGCAGAGATGAGCAGTTCTTC	18	TRBD1	TRBV7-6	TRBJ2-1
CASSFPREPGETQYF	TGTGCCAGCAGTTTCCCCAGAGAACCCGGGGAGACCCAGTACTTC	15	-	TRBV28	TRBJ2-5
CASSPRTGDGETQYF	TGTGCCAGCAGTCCGCGGACAGGGGATGGGGAGACCCAGTACTTC	15	TRBD1	TRBV25-1	TRBJ2-5
CASSDRGIDQPQHF	TGTGCCAGCAGCGACAGGGGGATCGATCAGCCCCAGCATTTT	14	TRBD1	TRBV2	TRBJ1-5
CASSSRTSGTHNEQFF	TGTGCCAGCAGCTCCCGGACTAGCGGGACGCACAATGAGCAGTTCTTC	16	TRBD2	TRBV9	TRBJ2-1
CASSDLGQTSSYNEQFF	TGTGCCAGCAGTGATCTAGGACAGACGAGCTCCTACAATGAGCAGTTCTTC	17	-	TRBV25-1	TRBJ2-1
CASSPWRAGGGSTDTQYF	TGTGCCAGCAGCCCTTGGAGAGCGGGAGGCGGGAGCACAGATACGCAGTATTTT	18	TRBD2	TRBV28	TRBJ2-3
CASSIWSVSDEQFF	TGTGCCAGTAGTATCTGGTCGGTTTCCGATGAGCAGTTCTTC	14	-	TRBV19	TRBJ2-1
CASSSAGVPGYTF	TGTGCCAGCAGCTCGGCAGGGGTTCCTGGCTACACCTTC	13	-	TRBV5-4	TRBJ1-2
CASSRTPGSGNTIYF	TGTGCCAGCAGTAGAACTCCAGGCTCTGGAAACACCATATATTTT	15	-	TRBV6-5	TRBJ1-3
CASSYSGGGNTEAFF	TGTGCCAGCAGTTACTCCGGGGGGGGAAACACTGAAGCTTTCTTT	15	-	TRBV6-5	TRBJ1-1